The 20 T cell receptor beta chains below were found in one sample sequenced in a study of blood T cell repertoires in COVID-19. Only in-frame clones appear in the TCRdb table, and some are missing; sequencing was by immunoSEQ multiplex PCR. The sample consists of under 350,000 clones, 80% to 90% of them appearing once. Sequencing input: PBMCs or T cells enriched from blood (not recorded which). Receptor source: a man aged 25 to 45 who had recovered from COVID-19.

The CDR3 sequence is CAWSWRVGDTQYF. CDR3 sequence (DNA): TGTGCCTGGAGTTGGCGGGTGGGAGATACGCAGTATTTT. V is TRBV30 and J is TRBJ2-3; D may be TRBD2 (5 bases). The germline CDR1 and CDR2 sequences are GTSNPN and SVGIG (reference sequence). Trimming cost V 2 bases and J 5 bases, with 11 bases left between them. This CDR3 has 13 residues. Together with reference TRBV30 and TRBJ2-3, the CDR3 gives the full variable domain: SQTIHQWPATLVQPVGSPLSLECTVEGTSNPNLYWYRQAAGRGLQLLFYSVGIGQISSEVPQNLSASRPQDRQFILSSKKLLLSDSGFYLCAWSWRVGDTQYFGPGTRLTVL.

J is TRBJ1-2 and V is TRBV27; weak D call: TRBD1 (6 bases). V lost 3 bases and J lost 2, with 10 bases in between. The CDR3 consists of 14 residues. Looked up from germline, CDR1 is MNHEY and CDR2 is SMNVEV (reference sequence). For the CDR3, the DNA is TGTGCCAGCAGTTTTAAGGACAGAAACTATGGCTACACCTTC. Translating gives CASSFKDRNYGYTF.

The chain combines TRBV25-1 with TRBJ2-5; D is perhaps TRBD1 (6 bases). Germline assignment: CDR1 MGHDK and CDR2 SYGVNS. V lost 8 bases and J 4 bases, leaving 17 bases between the germline ends. This CDR3 comprises 14 residues. CDR3: CASGALQGGETQYF. The CDR3 coding sequence is TGTGCCAGCGGAGCGCTACAGGGTGGAGAGACCCAGTACTTC. Based on the CDR3 plus reference TRBV25-1 and TRBJ2-5, the full variable domain is EADIYQTPRYLVIGTGKKITLECSQTMGHDKMYWYQQDPGMELHLIHYSYGVNSTEKGDLSSESTVSRIRTEHFPLTLESARPSHTSQYLCASGALQGGETQYFGPGTRLLVL.

The chain employs TRBV5-6 and TRBJ2-3; possible D gene TRBD2, 6 bases. The CDR3 extends over 14 amino acids. The germline V and J ends were trimmed by 4 bases and 5 bases, with 14 bases remaining between them. Germline-derived CDR1 and CDR2 are SGHDT and YYEEEE. CDR3 bases: TGTGCCAGCAGCGACTGGCGGGAACTAGATACGCAGTATTTT. This translates into CASSDWRELDTQYF.

The chain employs TRBV10-1 and TRBJ1-4; the match to TRBD1 covers 7 bases. CDR3 length: 14 residues. Germline CDR1 reads WNHNN; CDR2 reads SYGVQD (reference sequence). Trimming removed 3 bases from V and 7 bases from J; junction bases left unmatched: 5. CDR3 nucleotide sequence: TGCGCCAGCAGTGACTCAGGGGGGACTGAAAAACTGTTTTTT. Its translation: CASSDSGGTEKLFF.

This chain connects TRBV30 to TRBJ1-2; 7 nucleotides line up with TRBD1. From germline, CDR1 is GTSNPN and CDR2 SVGIG (reference sequence). Unmatched junction bases numbered 7, after V lost 4 bases and J lost 5 bases. This CDR3 is 13 amino acids long. This chain's CDR3 is CAWTGTGEYGYTF. The CDR3, as DNA: TGTGCCTGGACTGGTACAGGGGAGTATGGCTACACCTTC.

V and J are TRBV5-1 and TRBJ2-1; 9 bases match TRBD2. Germline CDR1 SGHRS, CDR2 YFSETQ. The CDR3 loop spans 15 amino acids. With 4 bases clipped from V and 4 bases from J, the junction kept 6 bases outside the gene matches. The CDR3 DNA follows: TGCGCCAGCAGCGGTCTAGCGGGATCGTACAATGAGCAGTTCTTC. This translates into CASSGLAGSYNEQFF.

This chain connects TRBV7-2 to TRBJ2-1; D is undetermined. The germline V and J ends were trimmed by 7 bases and 8 bases, with 15 bases remaining between them. This CDR3 is built from 13 residues. From germline, CDR1 is SGHTA and CDR2 FQGNSA. The CDR3 here is CASTSFARHEQFF. The CDR3 DNA is TGTGCCAGCACCTCCTTCGCGCGTCATGAGCAGTTCTTC.

The chain couples TRBV27 to TRBJ1-1, with D perhaps matching TRBD1 (6 bases). The germline V and J ends were trimmed by 0 bases and 6 bases, with 11 bases remaining between them. The CDR3 is made up of 14 amino acids. CDR1 and CDR2 from the germline V gene are MNHEY and SMNVEV (reference sequence). CDR3 sequence reads: CASSLSTGRAEAFF. DNA for the CDR3: TGTGCCAGCAGTTTATCAACAGGGCGAGCTGAAGCTTTCTTT.

The CDR3 spells CASRRDSSSYEQYF. In nucleotides, the CDR3 is TGTGCCAGCAGGCGGGACTCAAGCTCCTACGAGCAGTACTTC. The rearrangement links TRBV2 to TRBJ2-7, with a tentative D call TRBD2 (6 bases). The CDR3 runs to 14 residues. Trimming took 6 bases from V and 0 from J, leaving 12 bases between them. Germline V gives CDR1 SNHLY, CDR2 FYNNEI.

There are a few counts of this clone. The chain links TRBV19 to TRBJ1-6; D is perhaps TRBD1 (5 bases). The germline V and J ends were trimmed by 7 bases and 14 bases, with 18 bases remaining between them. Germline CDR1 LNHDA, CDR2 SQIVND (reference sequence). This CDR3 contains 13 residues. The CDR3 reads CASKQGSSGSLHF. DNA for the CDR3: TGTGCCAGTAAGCAGGGCTCCTCTGGGTCCCTCCACTTT.

V and J are TRBV5-1 and TRBJ2-7; TRBD1 might be the D (6 bases). V dropped 4 bases and J dropped 2 bases, with 16 bases sitting between them. The V gene's germline CDR1 is SGHRS and CDR2 YFSETQ. This CDR3 is 15 amino acids long. The CDR3 DNA reads as TGCGCCAGCAGCCCCATTGAGACAGGTACCTACGAGCAGTACTTC. This codes for CASSPIETGTYEQYF.

The chain combines TRBV10-2 with TRBJ2-2; 8 nucleotides line up with TRBD2. Germline CDR1 and CDR2: WSHSY and SAAADI. V dropped 6 bases and J dropped 4; count of bases not matched to a gene: 4. CDR3 length: 14 amino acids. CDR3 amino acids: CASRDSGVTGELFF. CDR3 nucleotide sequence: TGCGCCAGCAGAGATAGCGGGGTCACCGGGGAGCTGTTTTTT.

The chain carries TRBV19 and TRBJ1-6; 8 bases map to TRBD1. The CDR3 contains 15 residues. Germline CDR1 and CDR2: LNHDA and SQIVND (reference sequence). With V trimmed by 2 bases and J by 5 bases, 2 bases remained unmatched. The CDR3 spells CASSISGGNNSPLHF. The CDR3 coding sequence is TGTGCCAGTAGTATATCAGGGGGCAATAATTCACCCCTCCACTTT. The full variable domain, in which reference TRBV19 and TRBJ1-6 provide the parts outside the CDR3, is DGGITQSPKYLFRKEGQNVTLSCEQNLNHDAMYWYRQDPGQGLRLIYYSQIVNDFQKGDIAEGYSVSREKKESFPLTVTSAQKNPTAFYLCASSISGGNNSPLHFGNGTRLTVT.

V usage is TRBV24-1 and J usage is TRBJ2-4, with 7 bases aligning to TRBD1. V shed 2 bases and J 9 bases; nucleotides not matched to a gene: 9. Germline CDR1 and CDR2: KGHDR and SFDVKD. CDR3 size: 15 residues. CDR3 loop: CATSDYYQGDTIQYF. CDR3 sequence (DNA): TGTGCCACCAGTGATTATTACCAGGGGGATACCATTCAGTACTTC.

The CDR3 region has the DNA TGCGCCAGCAGCTTTTCTTTAAAACAGGGGCCCTACGAGCAGTACTTC. Protein product: CASSFSLKQGPYEQYF. V and J are TRBV5-1 and TRBJ2-7; 7 bases are shared with TRBD1. The CDR3 is made up of 16 amino acids. Germline loops: CDR1 SGHRS, CDR2 YFSETQ. V dropped 2 bases and J dropped 2; count of bases not matched to a gene: 10.

The V gene is TRBV28, the J gene TRBJ1-2, with a possible D match to TRBD1 (5 bases). Germline V lookup: CDR1 MDHEN, CDR2 SYDVKM. This CDR3 has 12 residues. V was pared by 10 bases and J by 6 bases, with 15 bases between. In DNA form, the CDR3 reads TGTGCCATCGGGGCGGGGCAGCATGGCTACACCTTC. This encodes CAIGAGQHGYTF.

V usage is TRBV24-1 and J usage is TRBJ2-5, with D tentatively TRBD1 (5 bases). The CDR3 is 15 residues long. The germline V gene encodes CDR1 KGHDR and CDR2 SFDVKD. Trimming removed 4 bases at V and 0 bases at J, with 11 bases between. In DNA form, the CDR3 reads TGTGCCACCAGTGACGCCGACAGACACCAAGAGACCCAGTACTTC. It specifies CATSDADRHQETQYF.

This clone was counted between two and nine times. The rearrangement links TRBV27 to TRBJ1-1; D is unresolved. The germline V gene encodes CDR1 MNHEY and CDR2 SMNVEV (reference sequence). The CDR3 consists of 15 residues. Trimming took 5 bases from V and 5 from J, leaving 18 bases between them. This CDR3 is CASSPDDLGRTEAFF. The CDR3 bases are TGTGCCAGCAGTCCGGACGACCTTGGGAGGACTGAAGCTTTCTTT.

This sequence joins TRBV6-5 and TRBJ1-1; TRBD1 aligns across 8 bases. The CDR3 loop spans 13 amino acids. The trim removed 5 bases at V and 5 bases at J, leaving 4 bases unmatched. CDR1 is MNHEY and CDR2 is SVGAGI in the germline V gene. DNA for the CDR3: TGTGCCAGCAGTACCCGGACAGGGACTGAAGCTTTCTTT. Its translation is CASSTRTGTEAFF.